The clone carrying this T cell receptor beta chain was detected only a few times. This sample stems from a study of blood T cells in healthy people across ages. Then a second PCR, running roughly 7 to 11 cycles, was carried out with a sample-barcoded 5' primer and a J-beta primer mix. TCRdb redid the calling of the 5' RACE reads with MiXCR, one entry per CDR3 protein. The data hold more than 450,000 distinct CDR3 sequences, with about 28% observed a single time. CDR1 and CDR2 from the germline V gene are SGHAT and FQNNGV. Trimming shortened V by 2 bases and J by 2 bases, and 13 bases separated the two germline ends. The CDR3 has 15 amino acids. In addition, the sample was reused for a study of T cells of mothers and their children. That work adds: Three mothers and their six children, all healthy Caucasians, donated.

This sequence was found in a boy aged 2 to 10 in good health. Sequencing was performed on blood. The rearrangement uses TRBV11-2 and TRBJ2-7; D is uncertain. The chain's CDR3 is CASSLTGRRPYEQYF. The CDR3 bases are TGTGCCAGCAGCTTAACTGGCCGTCGTCCCTACGAGCAGTACTTC.